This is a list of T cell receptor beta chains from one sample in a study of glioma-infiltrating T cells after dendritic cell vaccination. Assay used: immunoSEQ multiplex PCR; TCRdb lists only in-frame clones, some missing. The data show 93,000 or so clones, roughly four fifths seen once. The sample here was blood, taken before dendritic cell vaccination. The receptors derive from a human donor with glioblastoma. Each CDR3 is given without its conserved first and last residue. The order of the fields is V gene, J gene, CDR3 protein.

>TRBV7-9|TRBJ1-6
ASSLVQGTNSPLH
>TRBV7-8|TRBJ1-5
ASSLLRVSNQPQH
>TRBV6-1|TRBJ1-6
QTGSSYNSPLH
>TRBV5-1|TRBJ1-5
ASSRGTGPNQPQH
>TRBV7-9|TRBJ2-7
AVARNRTGRYEQY
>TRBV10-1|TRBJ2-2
ASSDGGTGELF
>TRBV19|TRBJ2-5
ASSMKTGGHQETQY
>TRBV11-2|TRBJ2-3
ASSFYVGADTDTQY
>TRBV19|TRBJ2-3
ASSIDRDSGGITDTQY
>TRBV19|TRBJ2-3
ASSIGASLRTDTQY
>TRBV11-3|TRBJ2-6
ASSEGTKPWANVLT
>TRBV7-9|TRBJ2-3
ASSLAGTGAGGDTQY
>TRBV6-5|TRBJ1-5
ASSYSSLGQPQH
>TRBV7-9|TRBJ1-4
ASSARGREKLF
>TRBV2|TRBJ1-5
ASSVDRVGNQPQH
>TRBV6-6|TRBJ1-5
ASSYSNGRDQPQH
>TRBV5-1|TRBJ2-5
ASSAGTGGGQETQY
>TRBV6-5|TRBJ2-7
ASHPTTGKDEQY
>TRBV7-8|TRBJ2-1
ASSLSNNEQF
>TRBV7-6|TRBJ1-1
ASSPGQGGTEAF
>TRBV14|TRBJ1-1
ASSLGQGASEAF
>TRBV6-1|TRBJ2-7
ASIYGRGTSYEQY
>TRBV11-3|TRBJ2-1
ASSQGLDNEQF
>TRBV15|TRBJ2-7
ATSREGSGYEQY
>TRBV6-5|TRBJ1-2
ASTPGRVYGYT
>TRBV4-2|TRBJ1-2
ASSLQEIGYT
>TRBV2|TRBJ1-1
ASRGGTEAF
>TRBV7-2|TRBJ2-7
ASSLDRGDGKY
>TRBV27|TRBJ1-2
ASSLSKTGGSGYT
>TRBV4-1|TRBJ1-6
ASSLRFRGQRDSPLH
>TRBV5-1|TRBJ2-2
ASTRLAGDTNTGELF
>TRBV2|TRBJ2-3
ASSKWDIVTDTQY
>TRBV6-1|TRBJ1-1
ASSEVAATNTEAF
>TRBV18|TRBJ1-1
ASSPARRATEAF
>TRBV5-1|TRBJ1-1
ASSFQPGLNEAF
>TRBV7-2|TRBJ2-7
ASSSVNRGNEQY